One sample yielded the 24 T cell receptor beta chains listed below, sequenced in a study of patients and donors after allogeneic stem cell transplantation. MiXCR was run by TCRdb on the RT-PCR reads, yielding one entry per CDR3 protein. The sample has more than 150,000 distinct CDR3 sequences, 41% seen once. Material: blood, either unsorted or a sorted T cell fraction (not recorded which). The receptors derive from a human donor who was either an allogeneic HSCT recipient or a stem cell or donor lymphocyte infusion donor (not recorded which). It is not recorded whose cells these are; they may come from a transplant donor.

This clonotype has only a few counts. The CDR3 region is CASGRRLGNEKLFF. The CDR3 nucleotides are TGTGCCAGCGGTCGGCGATTAGGGAATGAAAAACTGTTTTTT. J is TRBJ1-4 and V is TRBV28; D not certain. V shed 8 bases and J shed 5 bases, with 15 bases lying between them. CDR1 and CDR2 from the germline V gene are MDHEN and SYDVKM. The length of the CDR3 is 14 residues.

There are a few counts of this clonotype. The CDR3 here is CASSLDGHPSTDTQYF. The CDR3, as DNA: TGCGCCAGCAGCTTGGACGGACACCCCAGCACAGATACGCAGTATTTT. The V gene is TRBV5-1, the J gene TRBJ2-3; D might be TRBD1 (5 bases). Germline V CDR1 and CDR2: SGHRS, YFSETQ. Trimming cost V 0 bases and J 0 bases, with 11 bases left between them. The CDR3 totals 16 residues. Supplemented by reference TRBV5-1 and TRBJ2-3, the full variable domain reads KAGVTQTPRYLIKTRGQQVTLSCSPISGHRSVSWYQQTPGQGLQFLFEYFSETQRNKGNFPGRFSGRQFSNSRSEMNVSTLELGDSALYLCASSLDGHPSTDTQYFGPGTRLTVL.

Here the CDR3 DNA reads TGTGCCAGCAGTCCCGGACTGGGTTTATACAATGAGCAGTTCTTC. It encodes CASSPGLGLYNEQFF. The chain links TRBV6-5 to TRBJ2-1, with D possibly being TRBD2 (5 bases). This CDR3 has 15 residues. V lost 5 bases to trimming and J lost 4 bases, with 15 bases between them. Germline V gene data show CDR1 as MNHEY and CDR2 as SVGAGI.

This clonotype has more than one count but fewer than ten. The chain has TRBV27 and TRBJ1-1; D gene uncertain. This CDR3 has 13 residues. CDR1 and CDR2 from the germline V gene are MNHEY and SMNVEV (reference sequence). V dropped 1 base and J dropped 2 bases, with 5 bases sitting between them. CDR3 nucleotide sequence: TGTGCCAGCAGTTTATACATAAACACTGAAGCTTTCTTT. Protein sequence: CASSLYINTEAFF.

This clonotype appeared a few times. The chain employs TRBV29-1 and TRBJ1-1; TRBD1 matches 7 bases. Germline loops: CDR1 SQVTM, CDR2 ANQGSEA. This CDR3 region has 15 residues. Trimming cost V 4 bases and J 0 bases; bases outside gene matches: 8. The CDR3 DNA reads as TGCAGCGTTGGGGGACTACAGGGGATGAACACTGAAGCTTTCTTT. Its translation is CSVGGLQGMNTEAFF.

This clonotype was seen only a few times. This rearrangement joins TRBV5-5 to TRBJ1-1; D unresolved. Between the trimmed V and J ends, which lost 4 bases and 4 bases, there was a span of 11 bases. Germline CDR1 reads SGHKS; CDR2 reads YYEKEE (reference sequence). CDR3 size: 13 residues. The CDR3 DNA reads TGTGCCAGCAGCCCCCCCCGGGCCACTGAAGCTTTCTTT. Its protein is CASSPPRATEAFF.

This clonotype has just a few counts. The chain combines TRBV4-3 with TRBJ1-2, with D perhaps matching TRBD1 (5 bases). The CDR3 runs to 16 residues. The germline V gene encodes CDR1 LGHNA and CDR2 YSLEER. V shed 0 bases and J shed 6 bases, with 17 bases lying between them. CDR3 sequence reads: CASSQDLAGTFNGYTF. As DNA, the CDR3 is TGCGCCAGCAGCCAAGATCTTGCGGGGACCTTCAATGGCTACACCTTC.

This clonotype was recorded a few times. CDR3 coding DNA: TGTGCCAGCAGCTTCGGCCGGAGCTTCTACAATGAGCAGTTCTTC. Translating gives CASSFGRSFYNEQFF. V usage is TRBV11-2 and J usage is TRBJ2-1; D not certain. V shed 3 bases and J shed 3 bases, with 12 bases lying between them. The CDR3 covers 15 residues. CDR1 is SGHAT and CDR2 is FQNNGV in the germline V gene.

This clonotype was seen at least ten times. This sequence joins TRBV24-1 and TRBJ1-5; D possibly corresponds to TRBD1 (5 bases). The germline V gene encodes CDR1 KGHDR and CDR2 SFDVKD. This CDR3 is built from 12 residues. V shed 10 bases and J shed 0 bases, with 6 bases lying between them. The chain's CDR3 is CATGDSNQPQHF. The DNA for the CDR3 is TGTGCCACGGGGGATAGCAATCAGCCCCAGCATTTT.

The table lists this clonotype with many counts. This chain joins TRBV9 and TRBJ1-5; D is possibly TRBD1 (5 bases). Germline V gene sequence: CDR1 SGDLS, CDR2 YYNGEE. Trimming took off 2 bases at V and 7 bases at J, with 13 bases between the two ends. CDR3 length equals 14 residues. The CDR3 DNA reads as TGTGCCAGCAGCGTTGGGACTGGGGGACAGCCCCAGCATTTT. Its protein product is CASSVGTGGQPQHF.

J is TRBJ2-2 and V is TRBV7-6, with TRBD2 matching over 10 bases. Germline V gene data show CDR1 as SGHVS and CDR2 as FNYEAQ. V lost 0 bases to trimming and J lost 5 bases; unmatched junction nucleotides: 12. The CDR3 is 19 amino acids. CDR3 sequence (DNA): TGTGCCAGCAGCTTAGCGCGGAGTAGCGGGAGGTGGTGGACCGGGGAGCTGTTTTTT. The encoded protein is CASSLARSSGRWWTGELFF.

This sequence joins TRBV15 and TRBJ2-1; D may be TRBD1 (5 bases). Germline CDR1 reads LNHNV; CDR2 reads YYDKDF (reference sequence). The CDR3 consists of 16 residues. Deletions cut 5 bases from V and 1 base from J, with 15 bases between. In DNA form, the CDR3 reads TGTGCCACCAGCGTAGACAGTTCGACTTCCTACAATGAGCAGTTCTTC. Its protein product is CATSVDSSTSYNEQFF.

The V and J genes are TRBV5-5 and TRBJ1-1; D unclear. The CDR3 loop spans 13 amino acids. V gave up 0 bases and J gave up 4 bases, with 7 bases separating them. Germline lookup yields CDR1 SGHKS and CDR2 YYEKEE (reference sequence). CDR3 sequence reads: CASSLDHLTEAFF. The CDR3 DNA reads as TGTGCCAGCAGCTTGGACCACCTCACTGAAGCTTTCTTT. The whole variable domain, remainder taken from reference TRBV5-5 and TRBJ1-1, is DAGVTQSPTHLIKTRGQQVTLRCSPISGHKSVSWYQQVLGQGPQFIFQYYEKEERGRGNFPDRFSARQFPNYSSELNVNALLLGDSALYLCASSLDHLTEAFFGQGTRLTVV.

V is TRBV29-1 and J is TRBJ2-7; D may be TRBD2 (6 bases). From germline, CDR1 is SQVTM and CDR2 ANQGSEA. The CDR3 is made up of 16 amino acids. V lost 4 bases and J 2 bases, leaving 21 bases between the germline ends. The CDR3 is CSVVGDSSFPAYEQYF. Here the CDR3 DNA reads TGCAGCGTTGTAGGGGACTCATCTTTTCCAGCCTACGAGCAGTACTTC.

The chain carries TRBV5-8 and TRBJ1-5, with 8 bases matching TRBD1. Unmatched junction bases numbered 7, after V lost 2 bases and J lost 6 bases. The CDR3 length is 15 residues. Germline V gives CDR1 SGHTS, CDR2 YDEGEE. CDR3 protein: CASSFVRGLTQPQHF. The CDR3 nucleotides read TGTGCCAGCAGCTTCGTCAGGGGGCTCACTCAGCCCCAGCATTTT.

V gene TRBV7-6 combines with J gene TRBJ2-7; no definite D call. V was trimmed by 5 bases and J by 0 bases, leaving 8 bases between them. The CDR3 runs to 13 residues. The germline V gene has CDR1 SGHVS and CDR2 FNYEAQ. The CDR3 DNA reads TGTGCCAGCAGCCCCTATAGCTCCTACGAGCAGTACTTC. Translating it yields CASSPYSSYEQYF.

The rearrangement links TRBV3-1 to TRBJ2-1, with D possibly matching TRBD2 (6 bases). The germline V gene has CDR1 LGHDT and CDR2 YNNKEL (reference sequence). Trimming cost V 0 bases and J 5 bases, with 14 bases left between them. This CDR3 contains 16 residues. The CDR3 sequence is CASSQDSGIQNNEQFF. CDR3 DNA sequence: TGTGCCAGCAGCCAAGATAGCGGAATACAAAACAATGAGCAGTTCTTC.

The chain links TRBV25-1 to TRBJ1-2; tentative D call: TRBD1 (5 bases). The CDR3 loop spans 16 amino acids. V lost 6 bases and J 8 bases, leaving 25 bases between the germline ends. CDR1 and CDR2 (germline): MGHDK, SYGVNS. CDR3 protein: CASSPPSIGNQGGYTF. The CDR3 DNA is TGTGCCAGCAGCCCACCCTCGATAGGGAATCAGGGCGGCTACACCTTC.

The chain recombines TRBV29-1 with TRBJ1-2, with 7 bases lining up with TRBD1. V was clipped by 7 bases and J by 4 bases; unmatched bases: 3. The germline CDR1 and CDR2 sequences are SQVTM and ANQGSEA. This CDR3 is 11 amino acids long. CDR3 sequence: CSERTGYGYTF. The CDR3 bases are TGCAGCGAACGGACAGGCTATGGCTACACCTTC.

This clonotype was observed a few times. The chain recombines TRBV2 with TRBJ1-2; no firm D call. CDR1 SNHLY and CDR2 FYNNEI come from the germline V gene. Between the trimmed V and J ends, which lost 5 bases and 4 bases, there was a span of 20 bases. CDR3 length equals 16 residues. In nucleotides, the CDR3 is TGTGCCAGCAGTTTGGAGAGAGGCGGGGAAGGCTATGGCTACACCTTC. Its protein is CASSLERGGEGYGYTF.

CDR3 coding DNA: TGTGCCAGCAGCTCCTTCCGGGACAGGGTCTCCTATAATTCACCCCTCCACTTT. Encoded protein: CASSSFRDRVSYNSPLHF. This sequence joins TRBV7-3 and TRBJ1-6; 9 nucleotides line up with TRBD1. J was trimmed by 0 bases and V by 4 bases; bases with no gene match: 7. This CDR3 is 18 amino acids long. Germline V CDR1 and CDR2: SGHTA, FQGTGA.

The V gene is TRBV4-2, the J gene TRBJ1-4, with D tentatively TRBD1 (5 bases). Germline V gives CDR1 LGHNA, CDR2 YNFKEQ. V shed 0 bases and J shed 5 bases, with 13 bases lying between them. The CDR3 totals 16 residues. CDR3 nucleotides: TGTGCCAGCAGCCAAGAGAGGGCCTGGGGGAATGAAAAACTGTTTTTT. It specifies CASSQERAWGNEKLFF.

This clonotype was seen only a few times. The chain has TRBV15 and TRBJ1-3; D gene unclear. Germline V gives CDR1 LNHNV, CDR2 YYDKDF (reference sequence). The ends were cut back, 0 bases at V and 2 bases at J, with 8 bases in the middle. CDR3 length: 15 amino acids. The CDR3 DNA reads TGTGCCACCAGCAGAGATTTTCTAGCTGGAAACACCATATATTTT. Translating it yields CATSRDFLAGNTIYF.

The V gene is TRBV2, the J gene TRBJ1-3; D is ambiguous. The CDR3 has 15 amino acids. Trimming left V 3 bases short and J 3 bases short, with 12 bases between. The germline V gene has CDR1 SNHLY and CDR2 FYNNEI. CDR3 region: CASSEDGENGNTIYF. CDR3 DNA sequence: TGTGCCAGCAGTGAGGATGGGGAGAATGGAAACACCATATATTTT.